The clone carrying this TCR beta chain was detected a few times. Its matching antigen is unknown. These data come from a study of cytomegalovirus exposure and HLA in healthy donors. Study-wide points: The classifier reportedly diagnosed cytomegalovirus status with high specificity and sensitivity. An analysis was carried out later, and it reportedly showed fewer N-insertions in an Asian-associated ancestry cluster than the approximately 700-donor mean. Most of the CMV-associated TCR beta chains (in a later analysis) appeared to be HLA-restricted.

The germline V gene encodes CDR1 MDHEN and CDR2 SYDVKM. The CDR3 length is 14 residues. Germline trimming cut 4 bases from V and 8 bases from J; bases unmatched to any gene: 4. The PCR made use of 60 Vbeta and 13 Jbeta primers. Data came from immunoSEQ multiplex PCR; TCRdb stores just in-frame clones and leaves some out. The table records roughly 130,000 clones, around 8.5% of them present only once. The sample comprised PBMCs. This chain links TRBV28 with TRBJ2-4, with TRBD1 matching over 11 bases. The sequence came from a man between 40 and 49 years old in good health and CMV-seronegative. In DNA form, the CDR3 reads TGTGCCAGCAGTTGGACAGGGGGCAAGGACATTCAGTACTTC. This gives the protein CASSWTGGKDIQYF.